The clone carrying this T cell receptor beta chain was recorded many times. Antigen: not known. The sample belongs to a study of T-cell reconstitution after alpha-beta-depleted transplantation in children. General observations from the study: The main origin of T-cell counts and diversity one year after transplant was newly produced T cells. Several hundred expanded graft clones reportedly supplied alpha-beta T cells about two months after transplant. There were some patients whose high TCRbeta diversity at day 60 came from surviving recipient T cells and thymic progenitors.

Preparation of the TCRbeta library was carried out with unique molecular identifiers. From the PCR reads, TCRdb called clonotypes with MiXCR, one entry per CDR3 protein. The table records about 580,000 distinct CDR3 sequences, about 21% of them present only once. Germline CDR1 and CDR2: DFQATT and SNEGSKA (reference sequence). CDR3 length: 15 amino acids. J gave up 1 base and V 5 bases, and 2 bases lay outside the gene matches. J is TRBJ2-6 and V is TRBV20-1; 10 nucleotides match TRBD1. This TCR derives from a boy under two years old who had a stem cell transplant for acute myeloid leukemia, so the T cells may come from the graft donor. The specimen comprised PBMCs, mostly from graft donor cells, sampled 360 days after TCRalphabeta/CD19-depleted stem cell transplant. The CDR3 loop reads CSAGQGESGANVLTF. The CDR3 DNA is TGCAGTGCTGGACAGGGGGAATCTGGGGCCAACGTCCTGACTTTC.